The rows below give T cell receptor beta chains drawn from one sample of a study of OX40 agonist ivuxolimab in advanced cancers. Generated by immunoSEQ multiplex PCR, the TCRdb table keeps only in-frame clones and is missing some. The sample lists 85,000 to 100,000 clones; about 85% were seen once. The specimen comprised CD4+ or CD8+ T cells sorted from blood, sampled in a trial of the OX40 agonist ivuxolimab. The receptors stem from an adult with an advanced solid tumor such as melanoma, head and neck, liver or kidney cancer. Both conserved end residues are part of each CDR3. The order of the fields is D gene, J gene, clone size, V gene, CDR3 DNA, CDR3 protein. The D gene is left open where the match is weak. Clone size, where shown, is once, few, many, or a class for clones that have expanded.

d_call: TRBD2
j_call: TRBJ2-1
clone_size: once
v_call: TRBV4-2
cdr3_nt: TGTGCCAGCAGCCAAGTACGGGCAGCGGGAGAACCTGAGCAGTTCTTC
cdr3_aa: CASSQVRAAGEPEQFF

d_call: NA
j_call: TRBJ2-1
clone_size: NA
v_call: TRBV20-1
cdr3_nt: TGCAGTGCGGTCACCTCCAATGAGCAGTTCTTC
cdr3_aa: CSAVTSNEQFF

d_call: NA
j_call: TRBJ1-2
clone_size: few
v_call: TRBV30
cdr3_nt: TGTGCCTTGGGAACGGACTATGGCTACACCTTC
cdr3_aa: CALGTDYGYTF

d_call: TRBD1
j_call: TRBJ1-2
clone_size: NA
v_call: TRBV4-3
cdr3_nt: TGCGCCAGCAGCCAAAGGACAGGGGAGGGCTACACCTTC
cdr3_aa: CASSQRTGEGYTF

d_call: TRBD2
j_call: TRBJ2-7
clone_size: NA
v_call: TRBV30
cdr3_nt: TGTGCCTTACTAGCGGGAGGCTACGAGCAGTACTTC
cdr3_aa: CALLAGGYEQYF

d_call: NA
j_call: TRBJ1-1
clone_size: few
v_call: TRBV9
cdr3_nt: TGTGCCAGCAGCGTAAGGACAGCGGACACTGAAGCTTTCTTT
cdr3_aa: CASSVRTADTEAFF

d_call: NA
j_call: TRBJ1-5
clone_size: NA
v_call: TRBV28
cdr3_nt: TGTGCCAGCAGCCCGGGACTCACTAATCAGCCCCAGCATTTT
cdr3_aa: CASSPGLTNQPQHF

d_call: NA
j_call: TRBJ1-4
clone_size: NA
v_call: TRBV6-5
cdr3_nt: TGTGCCACTAAGGGAGGGGTAGGTGAAAAACTGTTTTTT
cdr3_aa: CATKGGVGEKLFF

d_call: NA
j_call: TRBJ2-5
clone_size: NA
v_call: TRBV18
cdr3_nt: TGTGCCAGCTCACCAATTGCAGGCCTGGGAGAGACCCAGTACTTC
cdr3_aa: CASSPIAGLGETQYF

d_call: TRBD1
j_call: TRBJ1-1
clone_size: few
v_call: TRBV6-6
cdr3_nt: TGTGCCAGCAGAGGACAGGCGAACACTGAAGCTTTCTTT
cdr3_aa: CASRGQANTEAFF

d_call: NA
j_call: TRBJ1-2
clone_size: NA
v_call: TRBV4-3
cdr3_nt: TGCGCCAGCAGCCAAACCGGCAGGGACTACACCTTC
cdr3_aa: CASSQTGRDYTF

d_call: TRBD2
j_call: TRBJ2-3
clone_size: NA
v_call: TRBV5-4
cdr3_nt: TGTGCCAGCAGCTGGGGGGCTAGCGGGGGCCAAACAGATACGCAGTATTTT
cdr3_aa: CASSWGASGGQTDTQYF

d_call: NA
j_call: TRBJ2-5
clone_size: NA
v_call: TRBV5-6
cdr3_nt: TGTGCCAGCAGCTTAGGGGTCCAAGAGACCCAGTACTTC
cdr3_aa: CASSLGVQETQYF

d_call: NA
j_call: TRBJ1-5
clone_size: NA
v_call: TRBV6-5
cdr3_nt: TGTGCCAGCAGTCCGACAGGATCTAGCAATCAGCCCCAGCATTTT
cdr3_aa: CASSPTGSSNQPQHF

d_call: TRBD1
j_call: TRBJ2-7
clone_size: NA
v_call: TRBV5-6
cdr3_nt: TGTGCCAGCAGCGACAAGACAGGGGCACTAAACTACGAGCAGTACTTC
cdr3_aa: CASSDKTGALNYEQYF

d_call: NA
j_call: TRBJ2-2
clone_size: NA
v_call: TRBV5-1
cdr3_nt: TGCGCCAGCAGCTTAGGAGGGAACACCGGGGAGCTGTTTTTT
cdr3_aa: CASSLGGNTGELFF

d_call: TRBD2
j_call: TRBJ2-1
clone_size: NA
v_call: TRBV11-2
cdr3_nt: TGTGCCAGCAGCATCTGGAGCGGGAGCCGAAGTGAGCAGTTCTTC
cdr3_aa: CASSIWSGSRSEQFF

d_call: NA
j_call: TRBJ2-7
clone_size: NA
v_call: TRBV15
cdr3_nt: TGTGCCACCAGCAGAGATGAGGCAGGGAGGTACGAGCAGTACTTC
cdr3_aa: CATSRDEAGRYEQYF

d_call: TRBD2
j_call: TRBJ2-1
clone_size: NA
v_call: TRBV5-1
cdr3_nt: TGCGCCAGCAAAAAATTGACTAGCGGCTCCTACAATGAGCAGTTCTTC
cdr3_aa: CASKKLTSGSYNEQFF

d_call: NA
j_call: TRBJ2-3
clone_size: NA
v_call: TRBV9
cdr3_nt: TGTGCCAGCAGCGCCCGACAGGGAGGCAGCGCAGATACGCAGTATTTT
cdr3_aa: CASSARQGGSADTQYF

d_call: NA
j_call: TRBJ1-2
clone_size: NA
v_call: TRBV4-3
cdr3_nt: TGCGCCAGCAGCCAAGAGCCCGGGATCAGCTACACCTTC
cdr3_aa: CASSQEPGISYTF

d_call: NA
j_call: TRBJ1-4
clone_size: NA
v_call: TRBV29-1
cdr3_nt: TGCAGCGCGTTAAGCGGAAATGAAAAACTGTTTTTT
cdr3_aa: CSALSGNEKLFF

d_call: NA
j_call: TRBJ2-7
clone_size: NA
v_call: TRBV9
cdr3_nt: TGTGCCAGCAGCCCCGGGTCCTCCTACGAGCAGTACTTC
cdr3_aa: CASSPGSSYEQYF

d_call: NA
j_call: TRBJ2-3
clone_size: NA
v_call: TRBV7-2
cdr3_nt: TGTGCCAGCAGCTTCCGGGGATCGGGAGATACGCAGTATTTT
cdr3_aa: CASSFRGSGDTQYF

d_call: NA
j_call: TRBJ1-1
clone_size: NA
v_call: TRBV27
cdr3_nt: TGTGCCAGCAGTCCGCCTCGGGGCTTATACACTGAAGCTTTCTTT
cdr3_aa: CASSPPRGLYTEAFF

d_call: NA
j_call: TRBJ1-5
clone_size: NA
v_call: TRBV7-2
cdr3_nt: TGTGCCAGCAGCATTCAAGGACAGATCAATCAGCCCCAGCATTTT
cdr3_aa: CASSIQGQINQPQHF

d_call: NA
j_call: TRBJ1-1
clone_size: NA
v_call: TRBV4-1
cdr3_nt: TGCGCCAGCAGCCAACGTTTGGCTAACACTGAAGCTTTCTTT
cdr3_aa: CASSQRLANTEAFF

d_call: TRBD2
j_call: TRBJ2-7
clone_size: NA
v_call: TRBV4-3
cdr3_nt: TGCGCCAGCAGCCCGACTAGCGGGAGAGGCTACGAGCAGTACTTC
cdr3_aa: CASSPTSGRGYEQYF

d_call: NA
j_call: TRBJ2-3
clone_size: NA
v_call: TRBV2
cdr3_nt: TGTGCCAGCAGTGATGGGGGAACTACGCAGTATTTT
cdr3_aa: CASSDGGTTQYF

d_call: NA
j_call: TRBJ2-3
clone_size: NA
v_call: TRBV9
cdr3_nt: TGTGCCAGCAGCGTACAAGAGAGCACAGATACGCAGTATTTT
cdr3_aa: CASSVQESTDTQYF

d_call: TRBD1
j_call: TRBJ1-5
clone_size: NA
v_call: TRBV6-5
cdr3_nt: TGTGCCAGCAGCCCCGGGACAGGGGGCCTTCAGCCCCAGCATTTT
cdr3_aa: CASSPGTGGLQPQHF

d_call: NA
j_call: TRBJ1-2
clone_size: NA
v_call: TRBV19
cdr3_nt: TGTGCCAGTAGTTCGGTAGGTGAATCCTATGGCTACACCTTC
cdr3_aa: CASSSVGESYGYTF

d_call: NA
j_call: TRBJ2-2
clone_size: NA
v_call: TRBV5-1
cdr3_nt: TGCGCCAGCAGCTTGGTTGCGGGAACGAACACCGGGGAGCTGTTTTTT
cdr3_aa: CASSLVAGTNTGELFF

d_call: NA
j_call: TRBJ2-3
clone_size: NA
v_call: TRBV4-3
cdr3_nt: TGCGCCAGCAGCCAAGATTACGGGTCAACTCGCACAGATACGCAGTATTTT
cdr3_aa: CASSQDYGSTRTDTQYF

d_call: NA
j_call: TRBJ2-2
clone_size: NA
v_call: TRBV2
cdr3_nt: TGTGCCAGCCTGTTGACGGCCACGAACACCGGGGAGCTGTTTTTT
cdr3_aa: CASLLTATNTGELFF

d_call: NA
j_call: TRBJ1-1
clone_size: NA
v_call: TRBV29-1
cdr3_nt: TGCAGCGTTGAGAAGGGGGTGTCCACTGAAGCTTTCTTT
cdr3_aa: CSVEKGVSTEAFF

d_call: NA
j_call: TRBJ1-1
clone_size: once
v_call: TRBV19
cdr3_nt: TGTGCCACCGGAATGGTGTGGGGCGGGAGGGACACTGAAGCTTTCTTT
cdr3_aa: CATGMVWGGRDTEAFF

d_call: NA
j_call: TRBJ1-5
clone_size: NA
v_call: TRBV28
cdr3_nt: TGTGCCACCCATTCCCTGGGCAGGGCGAGCAATCAGCCCCAGCATTTT
cdr3_aa: CATHSLGRASNQPQHF

d_call: NA
j_call: TRBJ1-4
clone_size: NA
v_call: TRBV29-1
cdr3_nt: TGCAGCGTTGGCCGGGGGCTAGAAAAACTGTTTTTT
cdr3_aa: CSVGRGLEKLFF

d_call: NA
j_call: TRBJ2-3
clone_size: NA
v_call: TRBV6-1
cdr3_nt: TGTGCCAGCAGGTCCCCGGGGGGCGCAGATACGCAGTATTTT
cdr3_aa: CASRSPGGADTQYF

d_call: TRBD1
j_call: TRBJ2-2
clone_size: once
v_call: TRBV7-2
cdr3_nt: TGTGCCAGCAGCTTATTAGGGGACAGGGGGTTAACCGGGGAGCTGTTTTTT
cdr3_aa: CASSLLGDRGLTGELFF

d_call: NA
j_call: TRBJ2-1
clone_size: NA
v_call: TRBV7-9
cdr3_nt: TGTGCCAGCAGCACTACTCAACTCCGGGCTGGGAGTGAGCAGTTCTTC
cdr3_aa: CASSTTQLRAGSEQFF

d_call: NA
j_call: TRBJ1-1
clone_size: NA
v_call: TRBV28
cdr3_nt: TGTGCCAGCAGTTCCGGGGCCACTTCGGCTTTCTTT
cdr3_aa: CASSSGATSAFF

d_call: NA
j_call: TRBJ1-5
clone_size: few
v_call: TRBV19
cdr3_nt: TGTGCCAGTAGCGCCGGACCCCGGGGTCAGCCCCAGCATTTT
cdr3_aa: CASSAGPRGQPQHF

d_call: NA
j_call: TRBJ1-2
clone_size: NA
v_call: TRBV4-1
cdr3_nt: TGCGCCAGCAGCAGAGCGGGGTGGGGCTACACCTTC
cdr3_aa: CASSRAGWGYTF

d_call: NA
j_call: TRBJ1-5
clone_size: NA
v_call: TRBV6-1
cdr3_nt: TGTGCCAGCAGCGAGTCACCAAATCAGCCCCAGCATTTT
cdr3_aa: CASSESPNQPQHF

d_call: TRBD1
j_call: TRBJ2-7
clone_size: few
v_call: TRBV30
cdr3_nt: TGTGCCTGGGGAAGAGGACAGGCCTACGAGCAGTACTTC
cdr3_aa: CAWGRGQAYEQYF

d_call: NA
j_call: TRBJ1-2
clone_size: NA
v_call: TRBV6-5
cdr3_nt: TGTGCCAGCAGGGGGGAGGGGCATGGCTACACCTTC
cdr3_aa: CASRGEGHGYTF